These 20 T cell receptor beta chains were all obtained from the same sample, sequenced in a study of technical replicates of blood from a handful of donors. Sequencing used immunoSEQ multiplex PCR; TCRdb keeps in-frame clones, though not all of them. The data hold tens of thousands of clones, with approximately 86% observed a single time. The sequencing input was PBMCs. The receptors come from a human donor in good health. Some clones in this sample may be carry-over from other donors' samples.

This clone was detected a few times. The chain recombines TRBV29-1 with TRBJ1-1, with D possibly being TRBD1 (5 bases). From germline, CDR1 is SQVTM and CDR2 ANQGSEA. The CDR3 is made up of 13 amino acids. Between the trimmed V and J ends, which lost 6 bases and 1 base, there was a span of 12 bases. CDR3: CSVVDRKNTEAFF. As DNA, the CDR3 is TGCAGCGTAGTCGACAGAAAGAACACTGAAGCTTTCTTT.

The gene calls are TRBV18 and TRBJ1-1; D not resolved. This CDR3 comprises 13 residues. Germline V gene sequence: CDR1 KGHSH, CDR2 LQKENI. V lost 2 bases and J 6 bases, leaving 10 bases between the germline ends. The CDR3 region has the DNA TGTGCCAGCTCACCAGGGGAGCCGGCTGAAGCTTTCTTT. Protein product: CASSPGEPAEAFF. The full variable domain, rest sourced from reference TRBV18 and TRBJ1-1, is NAGVMQNPRHLVRRRGQEARLRCSPMKGHSHVYWYRQLPEEGLKFMVYLQKENIIDESGMPKERFSAEFPKEGPSILRIQQVVRGDSAAYFCASSPGEPAEAFFGQGTRLTVV.

This clone was counted once. The chain joins TRBV6-1 to TRBJ2-7; 7 nucleotides agree with TRBD1. The germline V gene has CDR1 MNHNS and CDR2 SASEGT. The CDR3 has 14 amino acids. The ends lost 3 bases at V and 5 bases at J; junction bases unmatched: 7. The CDR3 nucleotides are TGTGCCAGCAGTGACCCAGGGGGAATCGACGAGCAGTACTTC. Its translation: CASSDPGGIDEQYF.

The V and J genes are TRBV6-6 and TRBJ2-7; 10 bases line up with TRBD2. The CDR3 totals 14 residues. J lost 5 bases, V lost 6 bases, and 7 bases had no gene match. Germline V gives CDR1 MNHNY, CDR2 SVGAGI (reference sequence). The CDR3 loop is CASSSAGGLNEQYF. DNA for the CDR3: TGTGCCAGCAGCTCAGCGGGGGGGCTTAACGAGCAGTACTTC.

CDR3 in amino acids: CASSQGQGTNYGYTF. The CDR3 coding sequence is TGTGCCAGCAGCCAAGGACAGGGGACTAACTATGGCTACACCTTC. V gene TRBV5-4 combines with J gene TRBJ1-2; TRBD1 matches 9 bases. The trim removed 4 bases at V and 0 bases at J, leaving 4 bases unmatched. CDR1 SGHNT and CDR2 YYREEE come from the germline V gene (reference sequence). This CDR3 is built from 15 residues. Full variable domain (outside the CDR3, taken from reference TRBV5-4 and TRBJ1-2): ETGVTQSPTHLIKTRGQQVTLRCSSQSGHNTVSWYQQALGQGPQFIFQYYREEENGRGNFPPRFSGLQFPNYSSELNVNALELDDSALYLCASSQGQGTNYGYTFGSGTRLTVV.

The V and J genes are TRBV4-1 and TRBJ1-5; 7 bases map to TRBD1. J gave up 5 bases and V 0 bases, and 4 bases lay outside the gene matches. Germline V gene lookup returns CDR1 MGHRA and CDR2 YSYEKL. This CDR3 spans 15 amino acids. The CDR3: CASSQDGQGDQPQHF. In nucleotides, the CDR3 is TGCGCCAGCAGCCAAGATGGGCAGGGGGATCAGCCCCAGCATTTT.

This rearrangement joins TRBV6-6 to TRBJ1-5; possibly TRBD1 for D (6 bases). The germline gives CDR1 MNHNY, CDR2 SVGAGI (reference sequence). V lost 5 bases, J lost 6 bases, and 17 bases lay in between. The CDR3 runs to 15 residues. The CDR3 loop reads CASSQAGGRGQPQHF. CDR3 sequence (DNA): TGTGCCAGCAGTCAAGCGGGGGGCCGGGGTCAGCCCCAGCATTTT.

The chain links TRBV4-1 to TRBJ1-5; perhaps TRBD1 as D (5 bases). V lost 0 bases, J lost 7 bases, and 16 bases lay in between. The CDR3 extends over 16 amino acids. CDR1 MGHRA and CDR2 YSYEKL come from the germline V gene. The CDR3 protein is CASSQDLGALGQPQHF. The CDR3 DNA is TGCGCCAGCAGCCAAGATCTAGGGGCGCTGGGACAGCCCCAGCATTTT.

The sample holds a few counts of this clone. The chain is built from TRBV30 and TRBJ1-1, with 9 nucleotides matching TRBD1. Per the germline V gene, CDR1 is GTSNPN and CDR2 is SVGIG (reference sequence). With V trimmed by 3 bases and J by 4 bases, 3 bases remained unmatched. The CDR3 loop spans 13 amino acids. CDR3 DNA sequence: TGTGCCTGGAGAGGGACAGGGTCCACTGAAGCTTTCTTT. It specifies CAWRGTGSTEAFF.

The genes are TRBV5-4 and TRBJ2-5, with 11 nucleotides matching TRBD2. Unmatched junction bases numbered 14, after V lost 4 bases and J lost 9 bases. Germline V gene sequence: CDR1 SGHNT, CDR2 YYREEE (reference sequence). This CDR3 is 16 amino acids long. As DNA, the CDR3 is TGTGCCAGCAGCCTCGGAGGGACTAGCGGCCCAACGGCCCAGTACTTC. Translated: CASSLGGTSGPTAQYF. The entire variable domain, with the rest obtained from reference TRBV5-4 and TRBJ2-5, is as follows: ETGVTQSPTHLIKTRGQQVTLRCSSQSGHNTVSWYQQALGQGPQFIFQYYREEENGRGNFPPRFSGLQFPNYSSELNVNALELDDSALYLCASSLGGTSGPTAQYFGPGTRLLVL.

The chain links TRBV6-5 to TRBJ1-5, with 9 positions matching TRBD1. This CDR3 region has 15 residues. Germline assignment: CDR1 MNHEY and CDR2 SVGAGI. Trimming removed 6 bases from V and 1 base from J; junction bases left unmatched: 4. The CDR3 coding sequence is TGTGCCAGCAGCCGACAGGGGGGGAGCAATCAGCCCCAGCATTTT. Translation: CASSRQGGSNQPQHF.

The rearrangement joins TRBV11-2 to TRBJ1-2; maybe TRBD1 (5 bases). Trimming left V 4 bases short and J 5 bases short, with 14 bases between. Germline values: CDR1 SGHAT, CDR2 FQNNGV. The CDR3 totals 14 residues. CDR3 in DNA: TGTGCCAGCAGCTGGGGGGGGGTGGATTATGGCTACACCTTC. Translation gives CASSWGGVDYGYTF.

The chain links TRBV7-3 to TRBJ2-3, with a tentative D call TRBD2 (5 bases). V lost 1 base and J lost 4, with 15 bases in between. Germline lookup yields CDR1 SGHTA and CDR2 FQGTGA. This CDR3 is built from 16 residues. CDR3 amino acids: CASSLIRTGRSDTQYF. The CDR3 DNA is TGTGCCAGCAGCTTAATCAGGACTGGGCGTTCAGATACGCAGTATTTT.

The rearrangement joins TRBV2 to TRBJ2-7; weak D call: TRBD1 (6 bases). Looked up from germline, CDR1 is SNHLY and CDR2 is FYNNEI. This CDR3 is 15 amino acids long. Trimming cost V 3 bases and J 2 bases, with 14 bases left between them. The CDR3 protein is CASSDVQGSTYEQYF. Here the CDR3 DNA reads TGTGCCAGCAGTGACGTCCAGGGGTCAACCTACGAGCAGTACTTC.

This clone was observed once. The chain employs TRBV14 and TRBJ2-6; 10 bases are shared with TRBD1. Germline CDR1 reads SGHDN; CDR2 reads FVKESK. Trimming removed 1 base from V and 0 bases from J; junction bases left unmatched: 3. This CDR3 region has 18 residues. The CDR3 is CASSQGQGAISGANVLTF. CDR3 coding DNA: TGTGCCAGCAGCCAAGGACAGGGGGCCATCTCTGGGGCCAACGTCCTGACTTTC.

This clone appeared a single time. The rearrangement uses TRBV5-6 and TRBJ2-4; 9 nucleotides align to TRBD2. V shed 5 bases, J shed 7 bases, and the junction held 7 bases outside the gene matches. The V gene's germline CDR1 is SGHDT and CDR2 YYEEEE. The CDR3 consists of 14 residues. Here the CDR3 DNA reads TGTGCCAGCAGTTTCCGGGCGGGAGGGAACATTCAGTACTTC. Amino acids: CASSFRAGGNIQYF.

In DNA, the CDR3 is TGTGCCAGCTCACTCCCAGTGGGTAGCTTCAATGAGCAGTTCTTC. Translated: CASSLPVGSFNEQFF. V usage is TRBV18 and J usage is TRBJ2-1; D remains ambiguous. The CDR3 runs to 15 residues. Trimming pared 4 bases from V and 6 bases from J, leaving 16 bases between. The germline V gene encodes CDR1 KGHSH and CDR2 LQKENI.

This chain links TRBV2 with TRBJ2-3; TRBD2 matches 8 bases. This CDR3 comprises 17 residues. With 2 bases clipped from V and 1 base from J, the junction kept 8 bases outside the gene matches. CDR1 and CDR2 from the germline V gene are SNHLY and FYNNEI. The CDR3 DNA reads TGTGCCAGCAGTGAACGTATCGGGAGGGCCGGCACAGATACGCAGTATTTT. Translating gives CASSERIGRAGTDTQYF.

This clone appeared a few times. CDR3 amino acids: CASRLDGNYGYTF. The CDR3 region has the DNA TGTGCCAGCCGACTCGACGGGAACTATGGCTACACCTTC. The rearrangement joins TRBV19 to TRBJ1-2, with D uncertain. The CDR3 contains 13 residues. Deletions cut 9 bases from V and 2 bases from J, with 13 bases between. Germline CDR1 LNHDA, CDR2 SQIVND (reference sequence). Full variable domain (outside the CDR3, taken from reference TRBV19 and TRBJ1-2): DGGITQSPKYLFRKEGQNVTLSCEQNLNHDAMYWYRQDPGQGLRLIYYSQIVNDFQKGDIAEGYSVSREKKESFPLTVTSAQKNPTAFYLCASRLDGNYGYTFGSGTRLTVV.

The chain joins TRBV2 to TRBJ1-3, with TRBD1 identical over 9 bases. Trimming removed 5 bases from V and 0 bases from J; junction bases left unmatched: 5. This CDR3 has 16 residues. Germline CDR1 SNHLY, CDR2 FYNNEI. Here the CDR3 reads CASSRTGANSGNTIYF. CDR3 bases: TGTGCCAGCAGTAGGACAGGGGCCAACTCTGGAAACACCATATATTTT.